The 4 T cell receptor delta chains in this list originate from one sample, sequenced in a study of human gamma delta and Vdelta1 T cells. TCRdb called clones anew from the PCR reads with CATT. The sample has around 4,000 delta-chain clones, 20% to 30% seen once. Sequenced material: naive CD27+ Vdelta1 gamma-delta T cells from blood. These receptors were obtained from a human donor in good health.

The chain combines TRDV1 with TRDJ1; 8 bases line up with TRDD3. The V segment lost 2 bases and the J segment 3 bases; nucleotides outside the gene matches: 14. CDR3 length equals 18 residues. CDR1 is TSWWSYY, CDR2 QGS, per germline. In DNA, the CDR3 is TGTGCTCTTGGGGAAGGTCTCTTCCGTGGGATACGAGCCGATAAACTCATCTTT. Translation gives CALGEGLFRGIRADKLIF.

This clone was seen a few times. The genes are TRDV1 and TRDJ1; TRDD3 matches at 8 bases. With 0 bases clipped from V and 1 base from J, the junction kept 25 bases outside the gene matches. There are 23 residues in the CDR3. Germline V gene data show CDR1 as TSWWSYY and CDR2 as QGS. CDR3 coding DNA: TGTGCTCTTGGGGAACTAAAAACGTTAAGGATTTGGGGATACAGGATCACCACCGATAAACTCATCTTT. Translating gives CALGELKTLRIWGYRITTDKLIF.

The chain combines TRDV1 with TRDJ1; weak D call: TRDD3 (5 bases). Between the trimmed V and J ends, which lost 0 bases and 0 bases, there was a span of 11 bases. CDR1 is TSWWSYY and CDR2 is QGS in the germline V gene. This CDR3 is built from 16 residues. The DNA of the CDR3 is TGTGCTCTTGGGGAACTAAACCTGGGTTACACCGATAAACTCATCTTT. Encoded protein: CALGELNLGYTDKLIF.

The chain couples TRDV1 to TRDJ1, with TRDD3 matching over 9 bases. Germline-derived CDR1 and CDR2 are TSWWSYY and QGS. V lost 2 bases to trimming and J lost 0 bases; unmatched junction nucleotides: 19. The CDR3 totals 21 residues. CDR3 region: CALGEWGSHWGRDCYTDKLIF. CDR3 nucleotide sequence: TGTGCTCTTGGGGAATGGGGTTCACACTGGGGGAGAGACTGCTACACCGATAAACTCATCTTT.